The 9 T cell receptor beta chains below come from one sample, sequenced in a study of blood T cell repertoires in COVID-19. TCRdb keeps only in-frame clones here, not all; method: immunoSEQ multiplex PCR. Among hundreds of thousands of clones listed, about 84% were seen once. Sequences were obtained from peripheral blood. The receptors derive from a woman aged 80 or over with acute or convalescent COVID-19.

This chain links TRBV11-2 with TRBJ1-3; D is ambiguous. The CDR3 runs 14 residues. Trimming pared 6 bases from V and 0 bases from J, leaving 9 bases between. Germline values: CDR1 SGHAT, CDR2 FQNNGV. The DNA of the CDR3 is TGTGCCAGCAGTCCCACAGACTCTGGAAACACCATATATTTT. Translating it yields CASSPTDSGNTIYF.

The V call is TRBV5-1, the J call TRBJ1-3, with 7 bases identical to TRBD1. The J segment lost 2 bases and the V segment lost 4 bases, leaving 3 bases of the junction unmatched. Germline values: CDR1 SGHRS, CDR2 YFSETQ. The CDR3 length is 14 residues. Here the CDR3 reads CASSTDRPGNTIYF. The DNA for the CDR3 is TGCGCCAGCAGCACGGACAGGCCTGGAAACACCATATATTTT.

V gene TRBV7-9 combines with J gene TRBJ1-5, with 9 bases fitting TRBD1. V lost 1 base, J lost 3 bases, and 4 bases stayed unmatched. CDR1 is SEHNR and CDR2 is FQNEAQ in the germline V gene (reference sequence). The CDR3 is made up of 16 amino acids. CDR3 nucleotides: TGTGCCAGCAGCTTAGGGGACAGGGAGTTCAATCAGCCCCAGCATTTT. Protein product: CASSLGDREFNQPQHF.

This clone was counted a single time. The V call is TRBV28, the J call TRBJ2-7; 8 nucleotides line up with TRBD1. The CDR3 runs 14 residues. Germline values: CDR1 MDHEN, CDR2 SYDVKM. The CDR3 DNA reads TGTACTTTTACCAGACCGGACAGGGTATACGAGCAGTACTTC. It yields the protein CTFTRPDRVYEQYF.

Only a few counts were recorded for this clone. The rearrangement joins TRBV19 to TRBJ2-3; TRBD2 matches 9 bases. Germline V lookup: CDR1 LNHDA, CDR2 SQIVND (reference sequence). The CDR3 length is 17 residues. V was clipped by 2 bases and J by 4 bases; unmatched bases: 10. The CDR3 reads CASSISRVAGDSDTQYF. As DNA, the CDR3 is TGTGCCAGTAGTATATCACGAGTAGCGGGGGACTCAGATACGCAGTATTTT.

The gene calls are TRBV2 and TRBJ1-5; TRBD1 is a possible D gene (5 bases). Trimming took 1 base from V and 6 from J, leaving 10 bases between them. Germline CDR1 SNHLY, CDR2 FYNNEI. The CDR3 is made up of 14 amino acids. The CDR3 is CASSEGVQGQPQHF. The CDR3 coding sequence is TGTGCCAGCAGTGAAGGGGTGCAGGGTCAGCCCCAGCATTTT. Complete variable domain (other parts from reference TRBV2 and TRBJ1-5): EPEVTQTPSHQVTQMGQEVILRCVPISNHLYFYWYRQILGQKVEFLVSFYNNEISEKSEIFDDQFSVERPDGSNFTLKIRSTKLEDSAMYFCASSEGVQGQPQHFGDGTRLSIL.

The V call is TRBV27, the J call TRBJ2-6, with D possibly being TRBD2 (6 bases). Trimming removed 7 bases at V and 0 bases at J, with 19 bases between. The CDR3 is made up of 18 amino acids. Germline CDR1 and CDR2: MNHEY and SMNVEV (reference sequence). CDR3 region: CASTRAGTASSGANVLTF. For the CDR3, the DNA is TGTGCCAGCACTAGGGCCGGGACTGCTTCCTCTGGGGCCAACGTCCTGACTTTC.

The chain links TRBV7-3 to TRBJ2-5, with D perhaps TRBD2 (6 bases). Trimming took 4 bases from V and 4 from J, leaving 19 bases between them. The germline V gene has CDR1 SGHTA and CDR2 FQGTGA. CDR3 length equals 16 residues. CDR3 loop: CASSSVEGGIRETQYF. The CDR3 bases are TGTGCCAGCAGCTCGGTGGAGGGTGGAATTAGAGAGACCCAGTACTTC.

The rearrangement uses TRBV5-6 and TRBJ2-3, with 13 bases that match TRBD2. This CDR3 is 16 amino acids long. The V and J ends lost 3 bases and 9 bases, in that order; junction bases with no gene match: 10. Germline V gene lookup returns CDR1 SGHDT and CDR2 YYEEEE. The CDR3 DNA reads TGTGCCAGCAGCTATGGACTAGCGGGAGTGGTAGAGACGCAGTATTTT. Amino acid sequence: CASSYGLAGVVETQYF.